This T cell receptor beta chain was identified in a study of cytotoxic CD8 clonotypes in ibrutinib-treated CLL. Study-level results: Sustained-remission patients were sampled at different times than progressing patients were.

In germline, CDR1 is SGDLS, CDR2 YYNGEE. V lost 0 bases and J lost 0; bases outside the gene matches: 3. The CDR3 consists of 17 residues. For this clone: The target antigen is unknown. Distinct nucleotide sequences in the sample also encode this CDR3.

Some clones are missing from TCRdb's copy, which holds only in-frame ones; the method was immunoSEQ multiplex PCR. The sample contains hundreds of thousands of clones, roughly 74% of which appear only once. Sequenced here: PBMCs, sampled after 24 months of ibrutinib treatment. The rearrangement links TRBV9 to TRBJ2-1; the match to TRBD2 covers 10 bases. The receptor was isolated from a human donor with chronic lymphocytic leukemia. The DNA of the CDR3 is TGTGCCAGCAGCGTAGGACTAGCGGGCAGCTCCTACAATGAGCAGTTCTTC. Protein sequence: CASSVGLAGSSYNEQFF.